The rows below give T cell receptor beta chains drawn from one sample of a study of PD-1 blockade in classical Hodgkin lymphoma. Libraries were prepared by immunoSEQ multiplex PCR; TCRdb keeps only in-frame clonotypes and omits some of them. Of about 13,000 clones in the sample, about 80% were seen once. Here the sequenced sample was peripheral blood mononuclear cells (PBMCs), taken at baseline. These receptors originate from a human donor with classical Hodgkin lymphoma. The CDR3 runs from the conserved cysteine through the conserved F or W. A D gene is named only where the DNA matches it firmly. The size entry is marked missing in some rows and otherwise reads once, few, many or a size class.

d_call: NA
j_call: TRBJ1-2
v_call: TRBV6-6
clone_size: NA
cdr3_aa: CASRSLLNYGYTF
cdr3_nt: TGTGCCAGCAGGTCCCTTTTGAACTATGGCTACACCTTC

d_call: TRBD2
j_call: TRBJ2-3
v_call: TRBV19
clone_size: NA
cdr3_aa: CASSTHGLAEGMGTDTQYF
cdr3_nt: TGTGCCAGTAGTACCCACGGACTAGCGGAGGGAATGGGCACAGATACGCAGTATTTT

d_call: TRBD2
j_call: TRBJ2-1
v_call: TRBV11-2
clone_size: NA
cdr3_aa: CASSLSPLAGGYNEQFF
cdr3_nt: TGTGCCAGCAGCCTCAGTCCCCTAGCGGGAGGGTACAATGAGCAGTTCTTC

d_call: NA
j_call: TRBJ2-3
v_call: TRBV21-1
clone_size: NA
cdr3_aa: CASRSGGGFADTQYF
cdr3_nt: TGTGCCAGCCGGTCCGGGGGGGGTTTCGCAGATACGCAGTATTTT

d_call: TRBD1
j_call: TRBJ1-5
v_call: TRBV6-6
clone_size: NA
cdr3_aa: CASAGTGSNQPQHF
cdr3_nt: TGTGCCAGCGCCGGGACAGGGAGCAATCAGCCCCAGCATTTT

d_call: NA
j_call: TRBJ1-2
v_call: TRBV6-5
clone_size: few
cdr3_aa: CASSRAGQGYGYTF
cdr3_nt: TGTGCCAGCAGCCGGGCGGGGCAGGGTTATGGCTACACCTTC

d_call: NA
j_call: TRBJ1-5
v_call: TRBV5-8
clone_size: NA
cdr3_aa: CASSLGDRSGNQPQHF
cdr3_nt: TGTGCCAGCAGCTTGGGGGACCGATCAGGGAATCAGCCCCAGCATTTT

d_call: TRBD1
j_call: TRBJ2-5
v_call: TRBV6-5
clone_size: NA
cdr3_aa: CASSYLRGRETQYF
cdr3_nt: TGTGCCAGCAGTTACCTAAGGGGGCGGGAGACCCAGTACTTC

d_call: NA
j_call: TRBJ1-5
v_call: TRBV15
clone_size: NA
cdr3_aa: CATSRDRQVTQHF
cdr3_nt: TGTGCCACCAGCAGAGATCGGCAGGTTACACAGCATTTT

d_call: NA
j_call: TRBJ1-3
v_call: TRBV6-6
clone_size: once
cdr3_aa: CASSYMGISGNTIYF
cdr3_nt: TGTGCCAGCAGTTACATGGGTATCTCTGGAAACACCATATATTTT

d_call: NA
j_call: TRBJ1-2
v_call: TRBV5-1
clone_size: once
cdr3_aa: CASSGTRDLYTF
cdr3_nt: TGCGCCAGCAGCGGCACAAGAGACCTCTACACCTTC

d_call: NA
j_call: TRBJ1-2
v_call: TRBV4-1
clone_size: medium-sized
cdr3_aa: CASSQGSLGISPYGYTF
cdr3_nt: TGCGCCAGCAGCCAAGGGTCTTTAGGAATATCTCCCTATGGCTACACCTTC

d_call: TRBD2
j_call: TRBJ2-3
v_call: TRBV19
clone_size: NA
cdr3_aa: CASSVPSGGASDTQYF
cdr3_nt: TGTGCCAGTAGTGTCCCTAGCGGGGGGGCATCAGATACGCAGTATTTT

d_call: TRBD1
j_call: TRBJ1-5
v_call: TRBV5-1
clone_size: NA
cdr3_aa: CASSLGQGSNQPQHF
cdr3_nt: TGCGCCAGCAGCTTGGGACAGGGAAGCAATCAGCCCCAGCATTTT

d_call: TRBD2
j_call: TRBJ2-2
v_call: TRBV4-1
clone_size: NA
cdr3_aa: CASSQATSGTENTGELFF
cdr3_nt: TGCGCCAGCAGCCAGGCGACTAGCGGGACGGAGAACACCGGGGAGCTGTTTTTT

d_call: NA
j_call: TRBJ1-1
v_call: TRBV9
clone_size: NA
cdr3_aa: CASRVGLFNTEAFF
cdr3_nt: TGTGCCAGCAGAGTGGGCCTCTTCAACACTGAAGCTTTCTTT

d_call: TRBD1
j_call: TRBJ1-1
v_call: TRBV6-5
clone_size: NA
cdr3_aa: CASSDRVRDTEAFF
cdr3_nt: TGTGCCAGCAGTGACAGGGTTCGGGACACTGAAGCTTTCTTT

d_call: TRBD1
j_call: TRBJ2-2
v_call: TRBV11-3
clone_size: NA
cdr3_aa: CASSPPLWQGAPTGELFF
cdr3_nt: TGTGCCAGCAGCCCTCCCCTCTGGCAGGGGGCTCCCACCGGGGAGCTGTTTTTT

d_call: NA
j_call: TRBJ1-5
v_call: TRBV6-6
clone_size: NA
cdr3_aa: CASTSTGYNQPQHF
cdr3_nt: TGTGCCAGCACCAGTACAGGGTACAATCAGCCCCAGCATTTT

d_call: NA
j_call: TRBJ2-3
v_call: TRBV9
clone_size: NA
cdr3_aa: CASSVEVPDTQYF
cdr3_nt: TGTGCCAGCAGCGTAGAGGTTCCGGATACGCAGTATTTT

d_call: TRBD1
j_call: TRBJ2-3
v_call: TRBV10-3
clone_size: NA
cdr3_aa: CAISEMGQGTDTQYF
cdr3_nt: TGTGCCATCAGTGAAATGGGACAGGGCACAGATACGCAGTATTTT

d_call: NA
j_call: TRBJ2-2
v_call: TRBV2
clone_size: NA
cdr3_aa: CASKETANTGELFF
cdr3_nt: TGTGCCAGCAAGGAGACAGCGAACACCGGGGAGCTGTTTTTT

d_call: NA
j_call: TRBJ2-3
v_call: TRBV5-1
clone_size: NA
cdr3_aa: CASSFGRPSGRDTQYF
cdr3_nt: TGCGCCAGCAGCTTCGGTCGCCCTTCAGGCAGAGATACGCAGTATTTT

d_call: NA
j_call: TRBJ2-5
v_call: TRBV2
clone_size: NA
cdr3_aa: CASSETSPGTQYF
cdr3_nt: TGTGCCAGCAGTGAGACTAGTCCGGGGACCCAGTACTTC

d_call: TRBD1
j_call: TRBJ1-5
v_call: TRBV25-1
clone_size: few
cdr3_aa: CASSDPGGKVIQPQHF
cdr3_nt: TGTGCCAGCAGTGACCCAGGGGGAAAAGTAATTCAGCCCCAGCATTTT

d_call: TRBD1
j_call: TRBJ2-7
v_call: TRBV2
clone_size: NA
cdr3_aa: CASRNRGAVYEQYF
cdr3_nt: TGTGCCAGCAGAAACAGGGGAGCGGTTTACGAGCAGTACTTC

d_call: NA
j_call: TRBJ1-5
v_call: TRBV4-1
clone_size: NA
cdr3_aa: CASSQDGQRNQPQHF
cdr3_nt: TGCGCCAGCAGCCAGGATGGACAGCGTAATCAGCCCCAGCATTTT

d_call: NA
j_call: TRBJ1-6
v_call: TRBV5-1
clone_size: NA
cdr3_aa: CASSLAQDNSPLHF
cdr3_nt: TGCGCCAGCAGCTTGGCGCAAGATAATTCACCCCTCCACTTT

d_call: TRBD1
j_call: TRBJ2-5
v_call: TRBV7-8
clone_size: NA
cdr3_aa: CASSLRTGLLSGTQYF
cdr3_nt: TGTGCCAGCAGCCTGAGGACAGGCCTGTTATCGGGGACCCAGTACTTC

d_call: NA
j_call: TRBJ2-1
v_call: TRBV10-3
clone_size: NA
cdr3_aa: CAISEYYEQFF
cdr3_nt: TGTGCCATCAGTGAGTACTATGAGCAGTTCTTC

d_call: NA
j_call: TRBJ2-2
v_call: TRBV19
clone_size: NA
cdr3_aa: CASSIVIDTGELFF
cdr3_nt: TGTGCCAGTAGTATAGTTATTGACACCGGGGAGCTGTTTTTT

d_call: TRBD1
j_call: TRBJ2-5
v_call: TRBV2
clone_size: NA
cdr3_aa: CASRTGTGRETQYF
cdr3_nt: TGTGCCAGCAGGACCGGGACAGGGAGGGAGACCCAGTACTTC

d_call: TRBD1
j_call: TRBJ1-2
v_call: TRBV4-3
clone_size: NA
cdr3_aa: CASSQDRGVNYDYTF
cdr3_nt: TGCGCCAGCAGCCAAGACAGGGGGGTTAACTATGACTACACCTTC

d_call: TRBD2
j_call: TRBJ2-1
v_call: TRBV6-4
clone_size: NA
cdr3_aa: CASSERGAGNEQFF
cdr3_nt: TGTGCCAGCAGTGAGCGGGGGGCGGGGAATGAGCAGTTCTTC

d_call: NA
j_call: TRBJ1-5
v_call: TRBV10-3
clone_size: NA
cdr3_aa: CAISEGYSNQPQHF
cdr3_nt: TGTGCCATCAGTGAAGGGTATAGCAATCAGCCCCAGCATTTT

d_call: NA
j_call: TRBJ1-6
v_call: TRBV19
clone_size: NA
cdr3_aa: CASSINGAVYSPLHF
cdr3_nt: TGTGCCAGTAGTATAAACGGGGCCGTCTATTCACCCCTCCACTTT

d_call: TRBD1
j_call: TRBJ1-1
v_call: TRBV6-5
clone_size: NA
cdr3_aa: CASTRDSSNTEAFF
cdr3_nt: TGTGCCAGCACTCGGGACAGCTCGAACACTGAAGCTTTCTTT

d_call: NA
j_call: TRBJ2-7
v_call: TRBV5-1
clone_size: NA
cdr3_aa: CASSPIRGSSYEQYF
cdr3_nt: TGCGCCAGCAGCCCAATAAGAGGGAGCTCCTACGAGCAGTACTTC

d_call: NA
j_call: TRBJ2-1
v_call: TRBV5-6
clone_size: NA
cdr3_aa: CASSPGPYYNEQFF
cdr3_nt: TGTGCCAGCAGCCCTGGGCCCTACTACAATGAGCAGTTCTTC

d_call: TRBD2
j_call: TRBJ2-5
v_call: TRBV7-7
clone_size: NA
cdr3_aa: CASSLLGLAREETQYF
cdr3_nt: TGTGCTAGCAGCTTACTAGGACTAGCGAGAGAAGAGACCCAGTACTTC

d_call: TRBD2
j_call: TRBJ2-1
v_call: TRBV6-1
clone_size: NA
cdr3_aa: CASNRAGLSYNEQFF
cdr3_nt: TGTGCCAGCAATAGAGCGGGGCTGTCCTACAATGAGCAGTTCTTC

d_call: TRBD2
j_call: TRBJ2-1
v_call: TRBV5-4
clone_size: NA
cdr3_aa: CASSAGTSGYNEQFF
cdr3_nt: TGTGCCAGCAGCGCCGGGACTAGCGGTTACAATGAGCAGTTCTTC

d_call: NA
j_call: TRBJ2-1
v_call: TRBV6-4
clone_size: NA
cdr3_aa: CASSDSGIALDYNEQFF
cdr3_nt: TGTGCCAGCAGTGACTCGGGGATAGCTCTGGATTACAATGAGCAGTTCTTC

d_call: TRBD2
j_call: TRBJ2-1
v_call: TRBV2
clone_size: NA
cdr3_aa: CASIIGRNEQFF
cdr3_nt: TGTGCCAGCATCATCGGGAGGAATGAGCAGTTCTTC

d_call: NA
j_call: TRBJ1-3
v_call: TRBV4-3
clone_size: NA
cdr3_aa: CASSQDTGGPGNTIYF
cdr3_nt: TGCGCCAGCAGCCAAGATACGGGGGGCCCTGGAAACACCATATATTTT

d_call: NA
j_call: TRBJ2-6
v_call: TRBV4-3
clone_size: few
cdr3_aa: CASAPIIGSGANVLTF
cdr3_nt: TGCGCCAGCGCCCCAATTATCGGCTCTGGGGCCAACGTCCTGACTTTC

d_call: NA
j_call: TRBJ1-4
v_call: TRBV27
clone_size: NA
cdr3_aa: CASSLAGYPEKLFF
cdr3_nt: TGTGCCAGCAGCCTCGCAGGGTATCCAGAAAAACTGTTTTTT

d_call: NA
j_call: TRBJ2-2
v_call: TRBV5-1
clone_size: NA
cdr3_aa: CASSLEQYGTGELFF
cdr3_nt: TGCGCCAGCAGCTTGGAACAGTACGGCACCGGGGAGCTGTTTTTT

d_call: NA
j_call: TRBJ2-1
v_call: TRBV6-5
clone_size: NA
cdr3_aa: CASSYSQSSYNEQFF
cdr3_nt: TGTGCCAGCAGTTACTCTCAGAGCTCCTACAATGAGCAGTTCTTC

d_call: TRBD2
j_call: TRBJ2-3
v_call: TRBV6-4
clone_size: NA
cdr3_aa: CASSERGGTDTQYF
cdr3_nt: TGTGCCAGCAGTGAGCGGGGGGGCACAGATACGCAGTATTTT

d_call: NA
j_call: TRBJ2-2
v_call: TRBV4-1
clone_size: NA
cdr3_aa: CASSQVISTNTGELFF
cdr3_nt: TGCGCCAGCAGCCAAGTGATAAGTACGAACACCGGGGAGCTGTTTTTT